This passage covers 27 T cell receptor beta chains from one sample sequenced in a study of blood T cell repertoires in COVID-19. The repertoire was sequenced with immunoSEQ multiplex PCR; TCRdb's copy has only in-frame clones and lacks some. The repertoire holds about 170,000 clones, around nine tenths seen once, with less than 3% in the top ten. Sequenced sample: peripheral blood. All receptors derive from a woman of 80 years or more with COVID-19, enrolled during active disease.

This clone was picked up a small number of times. J is TRBJ2-3 and V is TRBV5-5, with a possible D match to TRBD2 (6 bases). CDR3 length equals 14 residues. Germline V gene lookup returns CDR1 SGHKS and CDR2 YYEKEE (reference sequence). V lost 5 bases and J lost 3, with 13 bases in between. CDR3 coding DNA: TGTGCCAGCAGTCGACTAGAAGGGACAGATACGCAGTATTTT. Its protein product is CASSRLEGTDTQYF.

This clone was seen a few times. The chain links TRBV19 to TRBJ2-2; a possible D gene is TRBD1 (6 bases). The CDR3 is 16 amino acids. The V and J ends lost 1 base and 4 bases respectively, with 13 bases between them. Germline lookup yields CDR1 LNHDA and CDR2 SQIVND (reference sequence). CDR3: CASSIVDSALTGELFF. CDR3 nucleotides: TGTGCCAGTAGTATAGTGGACAGCGCACTCACCGGGGAGCTGTTTTTT.

The chain employs TRBV10-3 and TRBJ1-1; D is ambiguous. The V end was cut by 3 bases, the J end by 4 bases, with 6 bases between. Looked up from germline, CDR1 is ENHRY and CDR2 is SYGVKD. CDR3 length equals 12 residues. The CDR3 region is CAISDFSTEAFF. DNA for the CDR3: TGTGCCATCAGTGATTTTAGCACTGAAGCTTTCTTT.

V gene TRBV18 combines with J gene TRBJ1-6, with D hard to call. This CDR3 contains 13 residues. V was shortened by 7 bases and J by 7 bases, with 11 bases between the two germline ends. Germline assignment: CDR1 KGHSH and CDR2 LQKENI. The CDR3 sequence: CASLQDRNSPLHF. The CDR3, as DNA: TGTGCCAGCTTGCAGGATAGAAATTCACCCCTCCACTTT.

The chain is built from TRBV9 and TRBJ2-7; 15 bases are a match to TRBD2. V shed 4 bases and J 3 bases; nucleotides not matched to a gene: 11. CDR3 length equals 18 residues. Germline V CDR1 and CDR2: SGDLS, YYNGEE. CDR3 nucleotide sequence: TGTGCCAGCAGCTCTGGACTAGCGGGAGGGTCCCAAGTCTACGAGCAGTACTTC. Translation: CASSSGLAGGSQVYEQYF.

In its sample, this clone was seen a few times. The rearrangement uses TRBV4-2 and TRBJ1-2; maybe TRBD1 (6 bases). Trimming shortened V by 5 bases and J by 4 bases, and 11 bases separated the two germline ends. CDR3 length: 13 amino acids. The germline V gene has CDR1 LGHNA and CDR2 YNFKEQ. The CDR3 sequence is CASSSEGGYGYTF. The CDR3 DNA is TGTGCCAGCAGCTCTGAAGGGGGCTATGGCTACACCTTC.

The CDR3 DNA reads as TGTGCCAGCAGCGTAGCAGGGTCTGGGAACACTGAAGCTTTCTTT. Translation: CASSVAGSGNTEAFF. V and J are TRBV9 and TRBJ1-1; TRBD1 might be the D (5 bases). The V gene's germline CDR1 is SGDLS and CDR2 YYNGEE. The V end lost 0 bases, the J end lost 1 base, and 10 bases lay between the germline ends. This CDR3 region has 15 residues.

V gene TRBV3-1 (or the pseudogene TRBV3-2) combines with J gene TRBJ2-4; D is unclear. Germline V CDR1 and CDR2: LGHDT, YNNKEL (reference sequence). With 0 bases removed from V and 2 bases from J, the gap between germline ends came to 8 bases. The CDR3 has 15 amino acids. CDR3 in amino acids: CASSQDPDTKNIQYF. The DNA of the CDR3 is TGTGCCAGCAGCCAAGATCCCGACACCAAAAACATTCAGTACTTC.

V gene TRBV15 combines with J gene TRBJ1-6; D may be TRBD1 (5 bases). V lost 2 bases to trimming and J lost 10 bases, with 12 bases between them. The CDR3 contains 14 residues. Germline V gene sequence: CDR1 LNHNV, CDR2 YYDKDF (reference sequence). CDR3 in DNA: TGTGCCACCAGCAGACCCTCCAGGGAATCACCCCTCCACTTT. This encodes CATSRPSRESPLHF.

V usage is TRBV28 and J usage is TRBJ2-4; D is undetermined. The CDR3 totals 15 residues. In germline, CDR1 is MDHEN, CDR2 SYDVKM. The V end lost 6 bases, the J end lost 1 base, and 13 bases lay between the germline ends. The chain's CDR3 is CASSPADGAKNIQYF. In nucleotides, the CDR3 is TGTGCCAGCAGCCCCGCGGATGGTGCCAAAAACATTCAGTACTTC.

The chain recombines TRBV7-2 with TRBJ2-1, with 13 bases identical to TRBD2. This CDR3 contains 17 residues. Looked up from germline, CDR1 is SGHTA and CDR2 is FQGNSA. The V and J ends lost 5 bases and 5 bases, in that order; junction bases with no gene match: 9. The CDR3 spells CASSRGPGTSGDNEQFF. The CDR3 bases are TGTGCCAGCAGCCGTGGACCCGGGACTAGCGGGGACAATGAGCAGTTCTTC.

This clone was counted a single time. The chain has TRBV3-1 (or the pseudogene TRBV3-2) and TRBJ2-4; D is unresolved. Between the trimmed V and J ends, which lost 0 bases and 3 bases, there was a span of 15 bases. CDR3 length equals 17 residues. Germline V gene sequence: CDR1 LGHDT, CDR2 YNNKEL (reference sequence). The CDR3 is CASSQDGRLNVKNIQYF. CDR3 nucleotide sequence: TGTGCCAGCAGCCAAGACGGCAGACTTAACGTCAAAAACATTCAGTACTTC.

The chain couples TRBV19 to TRBJ2-7; TRBD1 matches 9 bases. The CDR3 length is 18 residues. Unmatched junction bases numbered 16, after V lost 3 bases and J lost 4 bases. The germline V gene has CDR1 LNHDA and CDR2 SQIVND (reference sequence). The CDR3 DNA reads as TGTGCCAGTAGTATTAGGTCCAACACCGGGACAGGGTTTTACGAGCAGTACTTC. Its translation is CASSIRSNTGTGFYEQYF.

This chain links TRBV7-2 with TRBJ1-2; weak D call: TRBD1 (6 bases). CDR3 length equals 18 residues. V lost 5 bases, J lost 3 bases, and 25 bases lay in between. CDR1 is SGHTA, CDR2 FQGNSA, per germline. The CDR3: CASSPRNFGQTVHYGYTF. The CDR3 nucleotides are TGTGCCAGCAGCCCTCGCAACTTTGGACAGACCGTCCACTATGGCTACACCTTC.

This rearrangement joins TRBV9 to TRBJ1-5, with a tentative D call TRBD1 (6 bases). The V and J ends lost 4 bases and 0 bases respectively, with 11 bases between them. CDR3 length: 15 amino acids. Germline V gene data show CDR1 as SGDLS and CDR2 as YYNGEE. CDR3 protein: CASSTLGGSNQPQHF. CDR3 in DNA: TGTGCCAGCAGCACCCTAGGGGGTAGCAATCAGCCCCAGCATTTT.

The rearrangement links TRBV7-6 to TRBJ2-3; TRBD1 might be the D (5 bases). CDR1 SGHVS and CDR2 FNYEAQ come from the germline V gene. V dropped 1 base and J dropped 1 base, with 9 bases sitting between them. This CDR3 has 15 amino acids. CDR3 coding DNA: TGTGCCAGCAGCTTAGTTGACAGCGGCACAGATACGCAGTATTTT. Its protein is CASSLVDSGTDTQYF.

The V gene is TRBV6-1, the J gene TRBJ1-4; D may be TRBD1 (6 bases). The CDR3 consists of 15 residues. V was cut by 3 bases and J by 7 bases, with 15 bases left in between. CDR1 and CDR2 from the germline V gene are MNHNS and SASEGT. CDR3 sequence: CASSERGGAGEKLFF. CDR3 DNA: TGTGCCAGCAGTGAGCGTGGGGGGGCGGGTGAAAAACTGTTTTTT.

The rearrangement links TRBV27 to TRBJ2-7; TRBD2 matches 10 bases. The CDR3 is made up of 15 amino acids. V shed 0 bases, J shed 1 base, and the junction held 0 bases outside the gene matches. Germline CDR1 and CDR2: MNHEY and SMNVEV (reference sequence). The CDR3 DNA reads TGTGCCAGCAGTTTATCTAGCGGGAGGTCCTACGAGCAGTACTTC. Its protein product is CASSLSSGRSYEQYF.

The V and J genes are TRBV28 and TRBJ2-2; TRBD2 matches 8 bases. The CDR3 contains 17 residues. Germline assignment: CDR1 MDHEN and CDR2 SYDVKM. The V segment lost 4 bases and the J segment 0 bases; nucleotides outside the gene matches: 7. The CDR3 DNA follows: TGTGCCAGCAGTTCGGACCGACTAGCGTCGAACACCGGGGAGCTGTTTTTT. Translation gives CASSSDRLASNTGELFF.

Of note for this clone: At one end the junction does not follow the germline gene, possibly because of a read error. The chain employs TRBV28 and TRBJ2-1; 8 bases agree with TRBD1. The CDR3 is 16 amino acids. Germline CDR1 MDHEN, CDR2 SYDVKM. The CDR3 sequence is CASSIRGQGDYTEQFF. The CDR3 DNA is TGTGCCAGCAGCATCAGGGGGCAGGGGGATTACACTGAGCAGTTCTTC.

The V call is TRBV19, the J call TRBJ2-5, with TRBD1 as a possible D gene (6 bases). Trimming took 7 bases from V and 5 from J, leaving 17 bases between them. Germline CDR1 LNHDA, CDR2 SQIVND (reference sequence). This CDR3 spans 14 amino acids. The chain's CDR3 is CASMAGAGLETQYF. CDR3 coding DNA: TGTGCCAGTATGGCAGGGGCGGGTTTGGAGACCCAGTACTTC. The entire variable domain, with the rest obtained from reference TRBV19 and TRBJ2-5, is as follows: DGGITQSPKYLFRKEGQNVTLSCEQNLNHDAMYWYRQDPGQGLRLIYYSQIVNDFQKGDIAEGYSVSREKKESFPLTVTSAQKNPTAFYLCASMAGAGLETQYFGPGTRLLVL.

Only a few counts were recorded for this clone. This chain links TRBV10-2 with TRBJ1-1, with TRBD1 as a possible D gene (6 bases). Germline V gives CDR1 WSHSY, CDR2 SAAADI. This CDR3 is 15 amino acids long. V was shortened by 10 bases and J by 1 base, with 19 bases between the two germline ends. This CDR3 is CATKPGQRANTEAFF. CDR3 nucleotide sequence: TGCGCCACTAAACCGGGACAAAGGGCGAACACTGAAGCTTTCTTT.

V gene TRBV7-9 combines with J gene TRBJ2-1; 9 bases map to TRBD1. The V segment lost 5 bases and the J segment 5 bases; nucleotides outside the gene matches: 7. CDR3 length: 15 residues. Germline CDR1 reads SEHNR; CDR2 reads FQNEAQ (reference sequence). The CDR3 spells CASSAPGTGHNEQFF. CDR3 nucleotide sequence: TGTGCCAGCAGCGCTCCCGGGACAGGGCACAATGAGCAGTTCTTC.

The chain carries TRBV3-1 (or the pseudogene TRBV3-2) and TRBJ2-7; unclear D gene. Trimming removed 5 bases at V and 3 bases at J, with 5 bases between. The CDR3 length is 11 residues. Germline-derived CDR1 and CDR2 are LGHDT and YNNKEL (reference sequence). CDR3 protein: CASSSHYEQYF. The CDR3, as DNA: TGTGCCAGCAGCTCCCACTACGAGCAGTACTTC.

CDR3 amino acids: CASSEAGGYSGNTIYF. The CDR3 DNA follows: TGTGCCAGCAGTGAAGCTGGAGGTTACTCTGGAAACACCATATATTTT. The V call is TRBV6-1, the J call TRBJ1-3; D remains unclear. V was shortened by 0 bases and J by 0 bases, with 9 bases between the two germline ends. Per the germline V gene, CDR1 is MNHNS and CDR2 is SASEGT. CDR3 length: 16 amino acids.

The rearrangement links TRBV28 to TRBJ1-1; perhaps TRBD1 as D (6 bases). CDR3 length: 13 residues. V was shortened by 2 bases and J by 5 bases, with 9 bases between the two germline ends. Germline-derived CDR1 and CDR2 are MDHEN and SYDVKM. For the CDR3, the DNA is TGTGCCAGCAGTTTAAGTCAGGGGACTGAAGCTTTCTTT. It translates to CASSLSQGTEAFF.

The rearrangement joins TRBV5-1 to TRBJ1-5; D perhaps matches TRBD1 (5 bases). The length of the CDR3 is 15 residues. Trimming shortened V by 0 bases and J by 4 bases, and 11 bases separated the two germline ends. Germline lookup yields CDR1 SGHRS and CDR2 YFSETQ. The CDR3 nucleotides are TGCGCCAGCAGCTTGGGAGGACAAGGAAATCAGCCCCAGCATTTT. Amino acid sequence: CASSLGGQGNQPQHF.